One sample yielded the 31 T cell receptor beta chains listed below, sequenced in a study of vaccination effects on CD4 cells after COVID-19 (dated by TCRdb to between 2022 and 2023). The ViraFEST assay stimulated PBMC with viral peptide pools and then used TCR sequencing to identify antigen-specific CD4+ T cell clonotypes by expansion. After around 10 days of culture, CD4+ T cells were isolated with the EasySep CD4+ T cell isolation kit. The antigens these receptors bind are not known. The library was built by means of the immunoSEQ multiplex PCR assay. Here the immuneACCESS table is served through TCRdb, limited to in-frame sequences with V and J called. Missing clones are a known gap in these copies; in checked studies unresolved V genes cover under half, and the rest lacks a known reason. The sample table lists over 55,000 clones, roughly 79% of them with a count of one. Together, the top ten hold roughly 2.7% of the sample.

The source material was CD4+ T cells from PBMCs cultured with HCoV-229E spike peptides, sampled before COVID-19 vaccination. Sample cell subset or site, as interpreted from the label and publication: HCoV-229E spike overlapping peptide pool stimulation. Source of these receptors: a human donor who received a COVID-19 vaccine.

The chain uses TRBV28 and TRBJ1-2; D uncertain. The V gene lost 5 bases and the J gene lost 4 bases, with 8 bases spanning the gap. Germline V gives CDR1 MDHEN, CDR2 SYDVKM. This CDR3 comprises 12 residues. CDR3 protein: CASSLVLYGYTF. The CDR3 DNA reads TGTGCCAGCAGTCTGGTCCTCTATGGCTACACCTTC.

This clone was seen a single time. The V call is TRBV19, the J call TRBJ1-1; D ambiguous. This CDR3 is built from 13 residues. Germline V CDR1 and CDR2: LNHDA, SQIVND (reference sequence). Trimming stripped 3 bases from V and 1 base from J, with 6 bases between. The CDR3 region has the DNA TGTGCCAGTAGTATGACACCGAACACTGAAGCTTTCTTT. Translating it yields CASSMTPNTEAFF.

This chain links TRBV24-1 with TRBJ1-2, with 7 bases aligning to TRBD1. Germline assignment: CDR1 KGHDR and CDR2 SFDVKD. The trim removed 5 bases at V and 2 bases at J, leaving 4 bases unmatched. This CDR3 has 14 residues. CDR3 residues: CATSGEGQNYGYTF. CDR3 DNA: TGTGCCACCAGTGGAGAGGGACAGAACTATGGCTACACCTTC.

The chain links TRBV5-1 to TRBJ1-2; 8 nucleotides align to TRBD1. Germline CDR1 and CDR2: SGHRS and YFSETQ. This CDR3 has 17 amino acids. V trimming: 2 bases; J trimming: 4 bases; junction bases outside the gene matches: 13. The DNA for the CDR3 is TGCGCCAGCAGCTTCACAGGGGGAAACTCGATGGGCTATGGCTACACCTTC. Translating it yields CASSFTGGNSMGYGYTF.

The chain combines TRBV5-1 with TRBJ2-1; D is uncertain. CDR1 SGHRS and CDR2 YFSETQ come from the germline V gene. The V end was cut by 2 bases, the J end by 9 bases, with 6 bases between. The length of the CDR3 is 11 residues. DNA for the CDR3: TGCGCCAGCAGCTTCCAGGTTGAGCAGTTCTTC. This encodes CASSFQVEQFF.

V usage is TRBV11-1 and J usage is TRBJ2-2; possible D gene TRBD1, 6 bases. The V end was cut by 8 bases, the J end by 4 bases, with 14 bases between. Per germline, CDR1 SGHAT and CDR2 FQDESV (reference sequence). CDR3 length: 14 residues. CDR3 coding DNA: TGTGCCAGCCGGACAGATCGGAGCACCGGGGAGCTGTTTTTT. Translated, it gives CASRTDRSTGELFF. The complete variable domain, with remaining parts taken from reference TRBV11-1 and TRBJ2-2, reads EAEVAQSPRYKITEKSQAVAFWCDPISGHATLYWYRQILGQGPELLVQFQDESVVDDSQLPKDRFSAERLKGVDSTLKIQPAELGDSAMYLCASRTDRSTGELFFGEGSRLTVL.

The gene calls are TRBV30 and TRBJ2-3, with TRBD2 matching over 8 bases. This CDR3 comprises 16 residues. Germline CDR1 reads GTSNPN; CDR2 reads SVGIG (reference sequence). Germline trimming cut 1 base from V and 10 bases from J; bases unmatched to any gene: 16. Here the CDR3 reads CAWSDAGRLAGTSQYF. CDR3 sequence (DNA): TGTGCCTGGAGTGACGCAGGAAGATTAGCGGGGACTTCGCAGTATTTT.

J is TRBJ2-5 and V is TRBV5-1, with D possibly TRBD2 on 5 matching bases. There are 13 residues in the CDR3. Germline CDR1 reads SGHRS; CDR2 reads YFSETQ. V was clipped by 1 base and J by 5 bases, with 9 bases between them. The CDR3: CASSLWAGETQYF. CDR3 bases: TGCGCCAGCAGCTTGTGGGCGGGCGAGACCCAGTACTTC.

The table lists this clone with a few counts. V gene TRBV30 combines with J gene TRBJ2-1; D gene unclear. CDR1 is GTSNPN, CDR2 SVGIG, per germline (reference sequence). There are 10 residues in the CDR3. The V end lost 4 bases, the J end lost 8 bases, and 6 bases lay between the germline ends. CDR3 residues: CAWNRDEQFF. The CDR3 DNA follows: TGTGCCTGGAATCGGGATGAGCAGTTCTTC.

The chain has TRBV5-1 and TRBJ1-3; TRBD1 aligns across 7 bases. The CDR3 contains 15 residues. V lost 4 bases and J lost 0; bases outside the gene matches: 4. Germline lookup yields CDR1 SGHRS and CDR2 YFSETQ. This chain's CDR3 is CASSRDRNSGNTIYF. The CDR3 nucleotides are TGCGCCAGCAGCCGGGACAGAAACTCTGGAAACACCATATATTTT.

J is TRBJ2-5 and V is TRBV5-1; D unresolved. There are 14 residues in the CDR3. The germline gives CDR1 SGHRS, CDR2 YFSETQ. V was clipped by 0 bases and J by 4 bases, with 10 bases between them. CDR3 amino acids: CASSLGGVLETQYF. For the CDR3, the DNA is TGCGCCAGCAGCTTGGGTGGAGTCTTAGAGACCCAGTACTTC. The full variable domain, its missing parts supplied by reference TRBV5-1 and TRBJ2-5, is KAGVTQTPRYLIKTRGQQVTLSCSPISGHRSVSWYQQTPGQGLQFLFEYFSETQRNKGNFPGRFSGRQFSNSRSEMNVSTLELGDSALYLCASSLGGVLETQYFGPGTRLLVL.

The chain joins TRBV2 to TRBJ2-7; D is undetermined. The CDR3 has 12 residues. The V end lost 6 bases, the J end lost 7 bases, and 13 bases lay between the germline ends. Looked up from germline, CDR1 is SNHLY and CDR2 is FYNNEI. The CDR3 coding sequence is TGTGCCAGCAGCCCCCTACCAAGAGAGCAGTACGTC. Its protein product is CASSPLPREQYV.

The chain joins TRBV29-1 to TRBJ1-2, with D unclear. The germline gives CDR1 SQVTM, CDR2 ANQGSEA. The CDR3 contains 12 residues. Trimming pared 3 bases from V and 6 bases from J, leaving 11 bases between. CDR3 amino acids: CSVERTLDGYTF. In DNA form, the CDR3 reads TGCAGCGTTGAGAGGACCTTAGATGGCTACACCTTC.

The rearrangement joins TRBV24-1 to TRBJ1-2, with 8 bases identical to TRBD1. Trimming took 7 bases from V and 2 from J; bases not matched to a gene: 2. There are 13 residues in the CDR3. Germline V CDR1 and CDR2: KGHDR, SFDVKD. The CDR3 reads CATSRTGNYGYTF. Written as DNA, the CDR3 is TGTGCCACCAGCAGGACAGGGAACTATGGCTACACCTTC.

This chain connects TRBV5-1 to TRBJ2-3; 12 positions agree with TRBD2. Germline V lookup: CDR1 SGHRS, CDR2 YFSETQ. Losses at the gene ends were 1 base for V and 6 bases for J; bases not matched to a gene: 9. This CDR3 region has 17 residues. The DNA of the CDR3 is TGCGCCAGCAGCTTGAAATCGGCTAGCGGGGGGGGCGATACGCAGTATTTT. This codes for CASSLKSASGGGDTQYF.

The rearrangement joins TRBV6-2 or TRBV6-3 to TRBJ1-2; TRBD1 agrees at 10 bases. Germline-derived CDR1 and CDR2 are MNHEY and SVGEGT. The CDR3 spans 16 residues. The V segment lost 4 bases and the J segment 6 bases; nucleotides outside the gene matches: 11. DNA for the CDR3: TGTGCCAGCAGTTTAGCCCGGACAGGGGGATGGAATGGCTACACCTTC. Translating gives CASSLARTGGWNGYTF.

The rearrangement joins TRBV24-1 to TRBJ2-5, with D uncertain. Germline CDR1 and CDR2: KGHDR and SFDVKD. This CDR3 has 15 amino acids. V lost 3 bases to trimming and J lost 4 bases, with 14 bases between them. The chain's CDR3 is CATSDTAGPLETQYF. The DNA of the CDR3 is TGTGCCACCAGTGATACCGCCGGCCCGCTAGAGACCCAGTACTTC.

The DNA of the CDR3 is TGTGCCAGCAGTGGACTAGCTATCTCCTACAATGAGCAGTTCTTC. It is translated as CASSGLAISYNEQFF. The V gene is TRBV2, the J gene TRBJ2-1, with 7 bases that match TRBD2. The CDR3 totals 15 residues. Germline values: CDR1 SNHLY, CDR2 FYNNEI. J gave up 0 bases and V 4 bases, and 3 bases lay outside the gene matches.

This chain joins TRBV6-1 and TRBJ2-1; D remains unclear. Trimming left V 6 bases short and J 5 bases short, with 8 bases between. In germline, CDR1 is MNHNS, CDR2 SASEGT. CDR3 length: 12 amino acids. The CDR3 nucleotides read TGTGCCAGCAGCTCTCTAGACAATGAGCAGTTCTTC. It encodes CASSSLDNEQFF.

J is TRBJ1-2 and V is TRBV12-3 or TRBV12-4; D is unclear. The ends were cut back, 3 bases at V and 8 bases at J, with 10 bases in the middle. This CDR3 spans 12 amino acids. The CDR3 nucleotides read TGTGCCAGCAGTTTCGGGAGCGGGGGCTACACCTTC. Protein sequence: CASSFGSGGYTF.

The chain couples TRBV7-3 to TRBJ2-3; D is possibly TRBD2 (6 bases). Per germline, CDR1 SGHTA and CDR2 FQGTGA. CDR3 size: 19 residues. Trimming took off 5 bases at V and 1 base at J, with 25 bases between the two ends. CDR3 region: CASSQRGTSGIQRTDTQYF. The CDR3 DNA reads as TGTGCCAGCAGCCAGCGCGGGACTTCTGGGATTCAGCGCACAGATACGCAGTATTTT. The full variable domain, in which reference TRBV7-3 and TRBJ2-3 provide the parts outside the CDR3, is GAGVSQTPSNKVTEKGKYVELRCDPISGHTALYWYRQSLGQGPEFLIYFQGTGAADDSGLPNDRFFAVRPEGSVSTLKIQRTERGDSAVYLCASSQRGTSGIQRTDTQYFGPGTRLTVL.

The genes are TRBV24-1 and TRBJ2-5; 7 positions agree with TRBD1. Germline V gives CDR1 KGHDR, CDR2 SFDVKD. V was pared by 5 bases and J by 1 base, with 9 bases of the junction left unmatched. This CDR3 has 16 amino acids. The CDR3 reads CATSVGSGQAQETQYF. CDR3 bases: TGTGCCACCAGTGTGGGTTCCGGACAGGCCCAAGAGACCCAGTACTTC.

This clone was observed a few times. Here the CDR3 reads CASSPLRGETQYF. As DNA, the CDR3 is TGTGCCAGCAGCCCTTTGAGGGGAGAGACCCAGTACTTC. The rearrangement uses TRBV7-3 and TRBJ2-5; perhaps D is TRBD1 or TRBD2 (5 bases each). CDR3 length: 13 amino acids. Germline CDR1 is SGHTA and CDR2 is FQGTGA. V dropped 5 bases and J dropped 4 bases, with 11 bases sitting between them.

V is TRBV6-1 and J is TRBJ1-5; 7 bases fit TRBD1. J lost 0 bases, V lost 1 base, and 9 bases had no gene match. Germline V gene data show CDR1 as MNHNS and CDR2 as SASEGT. The CDR3 runs 18 residues. The DNA for the CDR3 is TGTGCCAGCAGTGAAGAGGGGGCGGCCCTATATAGCAATCAGCCCCAGCATTTT. Amino acids: CASSEEGAALYSNQPQHF.

V and J are TRBV24-1 and TRBJ1-5; no definite D call. The CDR3 sequence is 12 residues long. The V and J ends lost 2 bases and 5 bases respectively, with 3 bases between them. Looked up from germline, CDR1 is KGHDR and CDR2 is SFDVKD. This chain's CDR3 is CATSDSDQPQHF. As DNA, the CDR3 is TGTGCCACCAGTGATTCGGATCAGCCCCAGCATTTT.

The chain couples TRBV11-1 to TRBJ2-1; possibly TRBD1 for D (5 bases). Germline V gene data show CDR1 as SGHAT and CDR2 as FQDESV (reference sequence). The germline V and J ends were trimmed by 5 bases and 14 bases, with 16 bases remaining between them. CDR3 length equals 12 residues. CDR3 in DNA: TGTGCCAGCAGCCCTACGCAGGGCCCAAAGTTCTTC. Translated, it gives CASSPTQGPKFF.

The chain is built from TRBV18 and TRBJ2-7, with 7 bases that match TRBD1. The CDR3 is 13 amino acids. With V trimmed by 3 bases and J by 5 bases, 4 bases remained unmatched. The V gene's germline CDR1 is KGHSH and CDR2 LQKENI. The CDR3 nucleotides are TGTGCCAGCTCACCGGGTCAGGGGGACGAGCAGTACGTC. Protein product: CASSPGQGDEQYV.

DNA for the CDR3: TGTGCCAGCTCTACGTCTGGGGAGGCTGAAGCTTTCTTT. Protein sequence: CASSTSGEAEAFF. The chain uses TRBV18 and TRBJ1-1; D not resolved. Germline CDR1 reads KGHSH; CDR2 reads LQKENI. The CDR3 totals 13 residues. V was trimmed by 6 bases and J by 6 bases, leaving 14 bases between them.

This clone has only one observation. The chain is built from TRBV24-1 and TRBJ2-2; perhaps D is TRBD1 or TRBD2 (5 bases each). The CDR3 is 17 residues long. The germline V gene encodes CDR1 KGHDR and CDR2 SFDVKD. Trimming stripped 3 bases from V and 4 bases from J, with 17 bases between. The CDR3 region is CATSDLPGSEGTGELFF. Written as DNA, the CDR3 is TGTGCCACCAGTGATCTTCCAGGGTCAGAGGGCACCGGGGAGCTGTTTTTT.

The DNA of the CDR3 is TGTGCCAGCGCTCGACAGGGAAACACCATATATTTT. It specifies CASARQGNTIYF. The chain couples TRBV12-3 or TRBV12-4 to TRBJ1-3; tentatively, D is TRBD1 (5 bases). V lost 8 bases and J lost 4, with 9 bases in between. The length of the CDR3 is 12 residues.

The chain joins TRBV5-1 to TRBJ1-4, with D tentatively TRBD1 (5 bases). Germline CDR1 reads SGHRS; CDR2 reads YFSETQ. V lost 2 bases, J lost 5 bases, and 13 bases lay in between. The CDR3 extends over 15 amino acids. CDR3 amino acids: CASSLADSVNEKLFF. CDR3 bases: TGCGCCAGCAGCTTAGCCGACAGCGTAAATGAAAAACTGTTTTTT.